This T cell receptor beta chain was recovered during a study of shared clonotypes between healthy human individuals. V was pared by 10 bases and J by 4 bases, with 20 bases between. CDR3 size: 14 residues. In germline, CDR1 is LNHDA, CDR2 SQIVND (reference sequence). Using immunoSEQ multiplex PCR, the repertoire was profiled, and TCRdb retains in-frame clones only, with some absent. The table records hundreds of thousands of clones, 73% of them present only once. The receptor was derived from a woman in her 30s in good health. The rearrangement links TRBV19 to TRBJ2-7, with D tentatively TRBD1 (5 bases). The specimen sequenced was memory CD4+ T cells sorted from blood. Subset denoted: CD45RA-negative fraction. The CDR3 nucleotides are TGTGCCACCCGTCAGGTGGCAGGGCAGTACGAGCAGTACTTC. It is translated as CATRQVAGQYEQYF.